The 25 T cell receptor beta chains in this list originate from one sample, sequenced in a study of shared clonotypes between healthy human individuals. Profiling relied on immunoSEQ multiplex PCR, and the TCRdb table lists in-frame clones only, not all of them. The sample lists around 2.5 million clones; 80% to 95% were seen once. Sequences were obtained from naive CD4+ T cells from PBMCs. Documented subset: CD45RA+ positively selected. The receptors stem from a man younger than 35 in good health. Some clones in this sample may be carry-over from other donors' samples.

The chain is built from TRBV5-4 and TRBJ2-1; TRBD2 might be the D (5 bases). Germline CDR1 is SGHNT and CDR2 is YYREEE (reference sequence). The CDR3 spans 13 residues. The V end lost 2 bases, the J end lost 5 bases, and 8 bases lay between the germline ends. This CDR3 reads CASSLGSNNEQFF. The CDR3 DNA follows: TGTGCCAGCAGCTTAGGGAGCAACAATGAGCAGTTCTTC.

This rearrangement joins TRBV12-1 to TRBJ2-2; the table calls TRBD2, which could not be checked here. TRBV12-1 is noted as a pseudogene. The CDR3 has 17 residues. CDR3 protein: CASSFVSEARGTGELFF. For the CDR3, the DNA is TGTGCCAGCAGCTTTGTGTCCGAAGCGCGAGGAACCGGGGAGCTGTTTTTT.

In its sample, this clone was seen a few times. The V call is TRBV11-2, the J call TRBJ1-1, with D unclear. The CDR3 runs 12 residues. Germline CDR1 SGHAT, CDR2 FQNNGV. Trimming stripped 0 bases from V and 10 bases from J, with 9 bases between. The CDR3 bases are TGTGCCAGCAGCTTAGAAAGTAGCGGAGCTTTCTTT. Amino acids: CASSLESSGAFF.

The chain employs TRBV9 and TRBJ1-1, with TRBD1 as a possible D gene (5 bases). This CDR3 spans 16 amino acids. Germline CDR1 and CDR2: SGDLS and YYNGEE. Trimming took 3 bases from V and 1 from J, leaving 16 bases between them. The CDR3 sequence: CASSGPSGTENTEAFF. The DNA of the CDR3 is TGTGCCAGCAGCGGCCCTTCCGGGACGGAGAACACTGAAGCTTTCTTT.

The chain links TRBV11-3 to TRBJ1-6, with D uncertain. Germline values: CDR1 SGHNT, CDR2 YENEEA. The V end was cut by 5 bases, the J end by 5 bases, with 16 bases between. This CDR3 has 16 amino acids. The CDR3 bases are TGTGCCAGCAGCCGAGATCTACAGTGCAATAATTCACCCCTCCACTTT. It specifies CASSRDLQCNNSPLHF.

The genes are TRBV4-3 and TRBJ2-7, with 7 nucleotides matching TRBD2. The V gene end was trimmed by 2 bases and the J gene end by 1 base; junction bases not matched to a gene: 2. There are 14 residues in the CDR3. CDR1 and CDR2 (germline): LGHNA, YSLEER. The DNA of the CDR3 is TGCGCCAGCAGCCAAAGACTAGCTTCCTACGAGCAGTACTTC. Protein product: CASSQRLASYEQYF.

On this clone: This specimen includes other DNA sequences encoding the same CDR3. This chain connects TRBV27 to TRBJ2-2; the D is unclear. The germline V and J ends were trimmed by 6 bases and 1 base, with 3 bases remaining between them. Germline CDR1 reads MNHEY; CDR2 reads SMNVEV (reference sequence). This CDR3 contains 12 residues. CDR3 sequence (DNA): TGTGCCAGCAGAAGGAACACCGGGGAGCTGTTTTTT. Translated: CASRRNTGELFF.

The chain recombines TRBV5-1 with TRBJ2-7; 8 nucleotides agree with TRBD2. Germline V lookup: CDR1 SGHRS, CDR2 YFSETQ. There are 18 residues in the CDR3. The J segment lost 3 bases and the V segment lost 4 bases, leaving 18 bases of the junction unmatched. Here the CDR3 reads CASSRTPPREGELYEQYF. Written as DNA, the CDR3 is TGCGCCAGCAGCCGAACCCCGCCCCGGGAGGGGGAGCTCTACGAGCAGTACTTC.

The chain employs TRBV23-1 and TRBJ2-5; D perhaps matches TRBD1 (5 bases). TRBV23-1 is given ORF status, its function remaining uncertain. Trimming took off 0 bases at V and 2 bases at J, with 7 bases between the two ends. The CDR3 contains 14 residues. The CDR3 DNA is TGCGCCAGCAGTCAATCAGACAGACAAGAGACCCAGTACTTC. Its translation is CASSQSDRQETQYF.

This rearrangement joins TRBV5-5 to TRBJ2-7, with TRBD1 matching 9 bases. The CDR3 extends over 12 amino acids. V shed 4 bases, J shed 6 bases, and the junction held 2 bases outside the gene matches. Looked up from germline, CDR1 is SGHKS and CDR2 is YYEKEE (reference sequence). CDR3 nucleotides: TGTGCCAGCAGCACGGACAGGGGCGAGCAGTACTTC. This sequence encodes CASSTDRGEQYF.

This rearrangement joins TRBV19 to TRBJ2-1, with 9 bases aligning to TRBD2. CDR1 is LNHDA, CDR2 SQIVND, per germline (reference sequence). V dropped 3 bases and J dropped 6; count of bases not matched to a gene: 6. CDR3 size: 15 residues. For the CDR3, the DNA is TGTGCCAGTAGTATTTCTAGCGGGATATCCAATGAGCAGTTCTTC. This gives the protein CASSISSGISNEQFF.

With respect to this clone: This CDR3 is also generated by other DNA sequences in the sample. V usage is TRBV10-3 and J usage is TRBJ1-2; D gene uncertain. The CDR3 runs 13 residues. V lost 2 bases and J lost 2, with 6 bases in between. From germline, CDR1 is ENHRY and CDR2 SYGVKD. Written as DNA, the CDR3 is TGTGCCATCAGTGAGGGGGAAAACTATGGCTACACCTTC. It encodes CAISEGENYGYTF.

V and J are TRBV7-2 and TRBJ2-6; D gene ambiguous. Per the germline V gene, CDR1 is SGHTA and CDR2 is FQGNSA. The CDR3 covers 13 residues. Trimming took 1 base from V and 13 from J, leaving 11 bases between them. The CDR3 DNA reads TGTGCCAGCAGCTTAGGCCAGGAATGGGTCCTGACTTTC. This gives the protein CASSLGQEWVLTF.

This chain uses TRBV9 with TRBJ2-2; 13 bases align to TRBD2. The CDR3 extends over 21 amino acids. V was clipped by 3 bases and J by 0 bases; unmatched bases: 14. Germline V gene sequence: CDR1 SGDLS, CDR2 YYNGEE. The CDR3 region is CASSARGTSGTKPSNTGELFF. The CDR3 bases are TGTGCCAGCAGCGCTAGGGGGACTAGCGGGACTAAACCCTCGAACACCGGGGAGCTGTTTTTT.

The rearrangement links TRBV19 to TRBJ2-5; no clear D gene. The CDR3 spans 13 residues. Germline V lookup: CDR1 LNHDA, CDR2 SQIVND (reference sequence). Trimming cost V 6 bases and J 2 bases, with 10 bases left between them. In nucleotides, the CDR3 is TGTGCCAGTAGGAGAGCCTTACAAGAGACCCAGTACTTC. Translated: CASRRALQETQYF.

The chain joins TRBV30 to TRBJ2-7; D uncertain. V lost 2 bases to trimming and J lost 3 bases, with 11 bases between them. CDR1 and CDR2 from the germline V gene are GTSNPN and SVGIG (reference sequence). The CDR3 runs 13 residues. CDR3 protein: CAWSIPSHYEQYF. In nucleotides, the CDR3 is TGTGCCTGGAGTATCCCGTCCCACTACGAGCAGTACTTC. Full variable domain (missing parts from reference TRBV30 and TRBJ2-7): SQTIHQWPATLVQPVGSPLSLECTVEGTSNPNLYWYRQAAGRGLQLLFYSVGIGQISSEVPQNLSASRPQDRQFILSSKKLLLSDSGFYLCAWSIPSHYEQYFGPGTRLTVT.

The V gene is TRBV5-5, the J gene TRBJ1-2; TRBD1 aligns across 7 bases. The CDR3 has 14 residues. The V segment lost 0 bases and the J segment 8 bases; nucleotides outside the gene matches: 7. Per germline, CDR1 SGHKS and CDR2 YYEKEE (reference sequence). The CDR3 region is CASSLATGKEGYTF. The DNA for the CDR3 is TGTGCCAGCAGCTTGGCGACAGGGAAGGAAGGCTACACCTTC.

This clone has just one count. This sequence joins TRBV6-6 and TRBJ1-2, with D hard to call. This CDR3 contains 15 residues. CDR1 and CDR2 from the germline V gene are MNHNY and SVGAGI (reference sequence). V was shortened by 0 bases and J by 3 bases, with 11 bases between the two germline ends. CDR3: CASSYSGLSDYGYTF. The CDR3, as DNA: TGTGCCAGCAGTTACTCGGGCCTCTCTGACTATGGCTACACCTTC.

The sample holds a few counts of this clone. This chain uses TRBV7-9 with TRBJ1-1; D is uncertain. Trimming cost V 3 bases and J 7 bases, with 6 bases left between them. The CDR3 sequence is 11 residues long. The V gene's germline CDR1 is SEHNR and CDR2 FQNEAQ (reference sequence). DNA of the CDR3: TGTGCCAGCAGCTTTGGCAATGAAGCTTTCTTT. Translating gives CASSFGNEAFF.

This clone was counted only a few times. Other DNA sequences in the sample encode the same CDR3. This chain uses TRBV25-1 with TRBJ1-4; D is undetermined. The CDR3 is 11 amino acids. The ends were cut back, 0 bases at V and 7 bases at J, with 0 bases in the middle. Per germline, CDR1 MGHDK and CDR2 SYGVNS. Here the CDR3 reads CASSEYEKLFF. CDR3 in DNA: TGTGCCAGCAGTGAATATGAAAAACTGTTTTTT.

This clone was recorded once. The J gene is TRBJ2-5, the V gene TRBV10-3, with D tentatively TRBD1 (5 bases). CDR1 and CDR2 from the germline V gene are ENHRY and SYGVKD. Trimming shortened V by 5 bases and J by 2 bases, and 21 bases separated the two germline ends. The CDR3 is made up of 17 amino acids. CDR3 sequence: CAISQRPGRKGQETQYF. DNA of the CDR3: TGTGCCATCAGTCAGAGGCCCGGCAGGAAGGGGCAAGAGACCCAGTACTTC.

The CDR3 DNA reads TGTGCCAGCAGACCGGGACACCCCGCCGGGAATGAGCAGTTCTTC. Its protein is CASRPGHPAGNEQFF. This chain links TRBV6-5 with TRBJ2-1; the D gene is possibly TRBD1 (6 bases). CDR3 size: 15 residues. Deletions cut 6 bases from V and 7 bases from J, with 19 bases between. CDR1 and CDR2 (germline): MNHEY, SVGAGI.

This chain joins TRBV18 and TRBJ1-1; no clear D. Looked up from germline, CDR1 is KGHSH and CDR2 is LQKENI. V gave up 3 bases and J gave up 0 bases, with 11 bases separating them. The CDR3 consists of 15 residues. As DNA, the CDR3 is TGTGCCAGCTCACCCCGTGACGGGTTGAACACTGAAGCTTTCTTT. It translates to CASSPRDGLNTEAFF.

This chain links TRBV5-4 with TRBJ2-7; the match to TRBD2 covers 11 bases. This CDR3 spans 15 amino acids. Germline V gives CDR1 SGHNT, CDR2 YYREEE (reference sequence). The ends lost 3 bases at V and 4 bases at J; junction bases unmatched: 6. CDR3: CASSSWTSGPYEQYF. DNA for the CDR3: TGTGCCAGCAGCTCCTGGACTAGCGGGCCTTACGAGCAGTACTTC.

This chain uses TRBV12-2 with TRBJ2-6. TRBV12-2 is designated a pseudogene. The CDR3 runs to 19 residues. The CDR3 region is CASRLGGKGKNSGANVLTF. CDR3 nucleotide sequence: TGTGCAAGTCGCTTAGGGGGGAAGGGAAAGAATTCTGGGGCCAACGTCCTGACTTTC.